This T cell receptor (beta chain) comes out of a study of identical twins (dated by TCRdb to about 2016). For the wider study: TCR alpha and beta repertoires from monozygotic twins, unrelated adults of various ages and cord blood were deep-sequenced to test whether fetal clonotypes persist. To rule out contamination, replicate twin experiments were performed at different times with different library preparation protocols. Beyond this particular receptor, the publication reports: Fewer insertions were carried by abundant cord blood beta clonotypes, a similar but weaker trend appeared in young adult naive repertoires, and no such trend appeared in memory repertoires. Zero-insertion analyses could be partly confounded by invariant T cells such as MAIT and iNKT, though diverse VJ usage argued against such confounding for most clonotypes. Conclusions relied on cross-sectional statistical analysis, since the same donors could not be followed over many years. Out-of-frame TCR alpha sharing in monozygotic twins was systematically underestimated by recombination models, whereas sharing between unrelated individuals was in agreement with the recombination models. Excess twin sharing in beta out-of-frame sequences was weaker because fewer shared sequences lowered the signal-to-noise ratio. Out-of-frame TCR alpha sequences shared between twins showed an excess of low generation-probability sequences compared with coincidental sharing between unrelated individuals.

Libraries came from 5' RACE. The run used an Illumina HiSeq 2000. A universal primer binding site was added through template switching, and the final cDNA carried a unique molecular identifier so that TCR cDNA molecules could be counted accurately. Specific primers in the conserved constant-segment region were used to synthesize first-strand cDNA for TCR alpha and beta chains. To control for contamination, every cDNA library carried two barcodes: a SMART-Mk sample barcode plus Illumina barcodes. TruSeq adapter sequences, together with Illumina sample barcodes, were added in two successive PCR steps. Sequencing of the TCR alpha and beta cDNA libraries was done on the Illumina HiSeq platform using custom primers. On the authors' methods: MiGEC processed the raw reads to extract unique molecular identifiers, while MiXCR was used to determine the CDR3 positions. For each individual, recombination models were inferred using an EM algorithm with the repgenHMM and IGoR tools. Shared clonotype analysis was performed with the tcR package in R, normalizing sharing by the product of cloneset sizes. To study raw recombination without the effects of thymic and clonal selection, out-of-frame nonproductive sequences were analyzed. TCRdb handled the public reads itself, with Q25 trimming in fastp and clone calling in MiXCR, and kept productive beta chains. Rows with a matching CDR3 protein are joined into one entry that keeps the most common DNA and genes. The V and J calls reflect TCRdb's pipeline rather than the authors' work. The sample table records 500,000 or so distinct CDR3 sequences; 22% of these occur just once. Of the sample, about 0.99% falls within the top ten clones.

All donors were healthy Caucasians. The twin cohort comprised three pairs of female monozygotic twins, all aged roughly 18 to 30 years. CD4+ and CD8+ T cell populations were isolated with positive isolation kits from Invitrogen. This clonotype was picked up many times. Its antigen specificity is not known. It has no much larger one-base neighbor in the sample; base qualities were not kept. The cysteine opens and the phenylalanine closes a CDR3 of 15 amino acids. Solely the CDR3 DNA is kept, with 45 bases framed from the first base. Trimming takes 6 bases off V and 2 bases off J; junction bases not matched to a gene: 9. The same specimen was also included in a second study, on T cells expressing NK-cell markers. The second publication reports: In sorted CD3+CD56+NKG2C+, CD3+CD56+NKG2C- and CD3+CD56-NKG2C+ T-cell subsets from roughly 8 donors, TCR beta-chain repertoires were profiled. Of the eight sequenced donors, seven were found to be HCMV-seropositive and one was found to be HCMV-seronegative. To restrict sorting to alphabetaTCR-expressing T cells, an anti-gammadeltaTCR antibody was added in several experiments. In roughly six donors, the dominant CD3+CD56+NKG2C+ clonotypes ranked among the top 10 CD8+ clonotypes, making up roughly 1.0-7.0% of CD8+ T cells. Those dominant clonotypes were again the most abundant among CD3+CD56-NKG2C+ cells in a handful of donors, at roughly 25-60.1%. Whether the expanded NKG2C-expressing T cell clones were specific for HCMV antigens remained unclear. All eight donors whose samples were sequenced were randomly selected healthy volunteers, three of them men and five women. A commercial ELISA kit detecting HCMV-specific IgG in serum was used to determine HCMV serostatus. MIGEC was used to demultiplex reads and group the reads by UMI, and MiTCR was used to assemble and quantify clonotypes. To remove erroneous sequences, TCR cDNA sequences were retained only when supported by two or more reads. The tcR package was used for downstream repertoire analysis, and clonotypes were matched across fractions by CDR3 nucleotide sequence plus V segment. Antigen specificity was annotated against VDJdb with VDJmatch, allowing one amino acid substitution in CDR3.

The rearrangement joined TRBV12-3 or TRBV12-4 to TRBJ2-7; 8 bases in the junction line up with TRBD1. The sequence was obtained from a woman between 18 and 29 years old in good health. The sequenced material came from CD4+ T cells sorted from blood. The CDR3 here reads CASSLGQGRTYEQYF. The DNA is TGTGCCAGCAGCCTCGGACAGGGAAGAACCTACGAGCAGTACTTC.